This T cell receptor beta chain originates from a study of CD8+ T cells in alopecia areata. The treatment denotes: oral pan-JAK inhibitor, 5-10 mg twice daily. The CDR3 loop spans 14 amino acids. J was trimmed by 7 bases and V by 5 bases; bases with no gene match: 9. Germline V CDR1 and CDR2: SGHAT, FQNNGV. After isolation, RNA underwent reverse transcription to generate cDNA as the sequencing template. Profiling relied on immunoSEQ multiplex PCR, and the TCRdb table lists in-frame clones only, not all of them. The sample consists of around 190,000 clones, roughly 60% of them appearing once. This receptor was taken from a human donor with alopecia areata. The sample in question was CD4+ T cells sorted from blood, obtained around week 50, from a patient treated with tofacitinib. This chain uses TRBV11-2 with TRBJ2-5; TRBD1 aligns across 8 bases. CDR3 loop: CASSPQTGDGTQYF. Written as DNA, the CDR3 is TGTGCCAGCAGCCCACAGACAGGGGACGGGACCCAGTACTTC.